This is a list of T cell receptor beta chains from one sample in a study of cytomegalovirus exposure and HLA in healthy donors. Generated by immunoSEQ multiplex PCR, the TCRdb table keeps only in-frame clones and is missing some. The sample lists about 120,000 clones; more than 70% were seen once. The sample was PBMCs. These receptors originate from a woman aged 60-70 years in good health and CMV-seropositive. CDR3s include the opening cysteine and the closing phenylalanine or tryptophan. Fields, in order: D gene, V gene, J gene, CDR3 length, clone size, CDR3 DNA, CDR3 protein. The D gene is left open where the match is weak. Clone size is shown for a subset of rows, as once, few, many or a class of expanded clone.

D gene: .; V gene: TRBV27; J gene: TRBJ2-7; CDR3 length: 14; clone size: .; CDR3 DNA: TGTGCCAGCAGTTTACAGGGCCTCACCTACGAGCAGTACTTC; CDR3 protein: CASSLQGLTYEQYF
D gene: .; V gene: TRBV9; J gene: TRBJ2-2; CDR3 length: 16; clone size: few; CDR3 DNA: TGTGCCAGCAATAACGGAGTTGCGGGGGCCACCGGGGAGCTGTTTTTT; CDR3 protein: CASNNGVAGATGELFF
D gene: .; V gene: TRBV4-1; J gene: TRBJ1-2; CDR3 length: 16; clone size: .; CDR3 DNA: TGCGCCAGCAGCCAACTAATCGCAGGGTTTAACTATGGCTACACCTTC; CDR3 protein: CASSQLIAGFNYGYTF
D gene: TRBD2; V gene: TRBV6-5; J gene: TRBJ2-3; CDR3 length: 15; clone size: .; CDR3 DNA: TGTGCCAGCTCTCGGGCTAGCGGACGCACAGATACGCAGTATTTT; CDR3 protein: CASSRASGRTDTQYF
D gene: .; V gene: TRBV14; J gene: TRBJ2-2; CDR3 length: 16; clone size: .; CDR3 DNA: TGTGCCAGCAGCTACGGGGTTACGTCGAACACCGGGGAGCTGTTTTTT; CDR3 protein: CASSYGVTSNTGELFF
D gene: .; V gene: TRBV7-9; J gene: TRBJ2-1; CDR3 length: 15; clone size: .; CDR3 DNA: TGTGCCAGCAGCTTCCAGGTATCCTCCTACAATGAGCAGTTCTTC; CDR3 protein: CASSFQVSSYNEQFF
D gene: TRBD2; V gene: TRBV27; J gene: TRBJ2-3; CDR3 length: 14; clone size: .; CDR3 DNA: TGTGCCACCGGGACTAGCGGCCGCACAGATACGCAGTATTTT; CDR3 protein: CATGTSGRTDTQYF
D gene: TRBD1; V gene: TRBV5-1; J gene: TRBJ1-1; CDR3 length: 13; clone size: few; CDR3 DNA: TGCGCCAGCAGCTTTCAGGGACAGGGGGAAGCTTTCTTT; CDR3 protein: CASSFQGQGEAFF
D gene: TRBD2; V gene: TRBV27; J gene: TRBJ2-7; CDR3 length: 14; clone size: few; CDR3 DNA: TGTGCCAGCAGTCCCCGGGACTACACCTACGAGCAGTACTTC; CDR3 protein: CASSPRDYTYEQYF
D gene: TRBD2; V gene: TRBV29-1; J gene: TRBJ2-7; CDR3 length: 12; clone size: .; CDR3 DNA: TGCAGCGTTGGGACTAGCTCCTACGAGCAGTACTTC; CDR3 protein: CSVGTSSYEQYF
D gene: .; V gene: TRBV28; J gene: TRBJ2-1; CDR3 length: 12; clone size: .; CDR3 DNA: TGTGCCAGCAGTTCCCAGGGTCAAGAGCAGTTCTTC; CDR3 protein: CASSSQGQEQFF
D gene: .; V gene: TRBV4-1; J gene: TRBJ2-7; CDR3 length: 15; clone size: .; CDR3 DNA: TGCGCCAGCAGCCTCAGGGATGTGTACTCCTACGAGCAGTACTTC; CDR3 protein: CASSLRDVYSYEQYF
D gene: TRBD1; V gene: TRBV4-2; J gene: TRBJ1-4; CDR3 length: 15; clone size: few; CDR3 DNA: TGTGCCAGCAGCGGAGACAGGGGGACTAATGAAAAACTGTTTTTT; CDR3 protein: CASSGDRGTNEKLFF
D gene: TRBD2; V gene: TRBV9; J gene: TRBJ2-1; CDR3 length: 18; clone size: .; CDR3 DNA: TGTGCCAGCAGCCCTTACGGGACTAGCGGGAGGGGAGACAATGAGCAGTTCTTC; CDR3 protein: CASSPYGTSGRGDNEQFF
D gene: .; V gene: TRBV27; J gene: TRBJ1-5; CDR3 length: 15; clone size: .; CDR3 DNA: TGTGCCAGCAGTTTATACGGACAGAGCAATCAGCCCCAGCATTTT; CDR3 protein: CASSLYGQSNQPQHF
D gene: .; V gene: TRBV10-3; J gene: TRBJ2-5; CDR3 length: 12; clone size: few; CDR3 DNA: TGTGCCACCCGAGCGGCCCAAGAGACCCAGTACTTC; CDR3 protein: CATRAAQETQYF
D gene: .; V gene: TRBV5-1; J gene: TRBJ2-5; CDR3 length: 14; clone size: .; CDR3 DNA: TGCGCCAGCAGCTTGGAACAGATATTAGAGACCCAGTACTTC; CDR3 protein: CASSLEQILETQYF
D gene: .; V gene: TRBV6-1; J gene: TRBJ1-2; CDR3 length: 15; clone size: few; CDR3 DNA: TGTGCCAGCAGTGTTAACAGGGTTAAGAACTATGGCTACACCTTC; CDR3 protein: CASSVNRVKNYGYTF
D gene: TRBD1; V gene: TRBV19; J gene: TRBJ1-2; CDR3 length: 13; clone size: .; CDR3 DNA: TGTGCCAGTAAATCCGGGACAGGGTTCGGCTACACCTTC; CDR3 protein: CASKSGTGFGYTF
D gene: .; V gene: TRBV9; J gene: TRBJ1-3; CDR3 length: 18; clone size: .; CDR3 DNA: TGTGCCAGCAGCGTAGAGCCCCTAGACAGCCCCTCTGGAAACACCATATATTTT; CDR3 protein: CASSVEPLDSPSGNTIYF
D gene: .; V gene: TRBV6-1; J gene: TRBJ1-3; CDR3 length: 14; clone size: few; CDR3 DNA: TGTGCCAGCACCGGGGATTACTCTGGAAACACCATATATTTT; CDR3 protein: CASTGDYSGNTIYF
D gene: TRBD1; V gene: TRBV19; J gene: TRBJ1-5; CDR3 length: 13; clone size: few; CDR3 DNA: TGTGCCAGTAGTATGACAGGGGAACAGCCCCAGCATTTT; CDR3 protein: CASSMTGEQPQHF
D gene: .; V gene: TRBV6-5; J gene: TRBJ2-2; CDR3 length: 15; clone size: .; CDR3 DNA: TGTGCCAGCAGTTTTGCAAACAGGGCGACCGGGGAGCTGTTTTTT; CDR3 protein: CASSFANRATGELFF
D gene: TRBD2; V gene: TRBV7-6; J gene: TRBJ2-7; CDR3 length: 14; clone size: few; CDR3 DNA: TGTGCCAGCAGCACTCGGGCTAGCGGGAGTATGCAGTACTTC; CDR3 protein: CASSTRASGSMQYF
D gene: TRBD2; V gene: TRBV5-1; J gene: TRBJ2-1; CDR3 length: 15; clone size: .; CDR3 DNA: TGCGCCAGTTTAGCGGGGAGTAGCTCCTACAATGAGCAGTTCTTC; CDR3 protein: CASLAGSSSYNEQFF
D gene: TRBD2; V gene: TRBV11-3; J gene: TRBJ2-1; CDR3 length: 15; clone size: .; CDR3 DNA: TGTGCCAGCAGCTCCCAGCGGGGGGGGTGGGATGAGCAGTTCTTC; CDR3 protein: CASSSQRGGWDEQFF